The rows below give T cell receptor beta chains drawn from one sample of a study of blood T cell repertoires in COVID-19. Method: immunoSEQ multiplex PCR; TCRdb's copy keeps in-frame clones and lacks some. The sample holds 79,000 or so clones, 75% to 90% seen once. Sequenced input: peripheral blood. Receptor source: a human donor in a cohort sampled during active COVID-19. Both conserved end residues are part of each CDR3. D genes are given only for firm matches. Not all rows give a size; the values are once, few, many and, for expanded clones, a class.

j_call d_call clone_size v_call cdr3_nt cdr3_aa
TRBJ1-6 - - TRBV6-6 TGTGCCAGCAGATTCAGCCGGGGCTCCTATAATTCACCCCTCCACTTT CASRFSRGSYNSPLHF
TRBJ2-1 - - TRBV6-5 TGTGCCAGCAGTTACATGAGGGACTCATACAATGAGCAGTTCTTC CASSYMRDSYNEQFF
TRBJ2-1 TRBD1 - TRBV2 TGTGCCAGCAGCCGGGACAGGTCAACCAATGAGCAGTTCTTC CASSRDRSTNEQFF
TRBJ1-5 TRBD1 - TRBV3-1/TRBV3-2 TGTGCCAGCAGTCAGACAGGGGATCAGCCCCAGCATTTT CASSQTGDQPQHF
TRBJ1-5 - - TRBV27 TGTGCCAGCAGTTCATCTAAGACAGGCCTAAGGCCCCAGCATTTT CASSSSKTGLRPQHF
TRBJ2-5 - once TRBV3-1/TRBV3-2 TGTGCCAGCAGCCAAGATCGTACTCACCTCCGTCAAGAGACCCAGTACTTC CASSQDRTHLRQETQYF
TRBJ2-6 - - TRBV3-1/TRBV3-2 TGTGCCAGCAGCCAAGATACTGGGGCCAACGTCCTGACTTTC CASSQDTGANVLTF
TRBJ2-4 TRBD2 - TRBV4-2 TGTGCCAGCAGCCCCCGGACCGGGGGGGGCTTAGCCAAAAACATTCAGTACTTC CASSPRTGGGLAKNIQYF
TRBJ1-3 - few TRBV10-1 TGCGCCAGCAAGGACAGCTCTGGAAACACCATATATTTT CASKDSSGNTIYF
TRBJ1-4 TRBD1 - TRBV5-4 TGTGCCAGCAGCTTGGGGACAGGGCATGAAAAACTGTTTTTT CASSLGTGHEKLFF
TRBJ2-6 TRBD2 - TRBV3-1/TRBV3-2 TGTGCCAGCAGCCAGGGTTCTAGCGGGAACTATGGGGCCAACGTCCTGACTTTC CASSQGSSGNYGANVLTF
TRBJ2-1 TRBD2 - TRBV28 TGTGCCAGTTGGGCTAGCGGGGGGAATGAGCAGTTCTTC CASWASGGNEQFF
TRBJ1-5 TRBD1 few TRBV28 TGTGCCAGCAGTTTATCTGACAGGGATTATAGCAATCAGCCCCAGCATTTT CASSLSDRDYSNQPQHF
TRBJ1-2 TRBD1 once TRBV6-5 TGTGCCGAGGGGGCTGTCCCTGGGGGGGGCTACACCTTC CAEGAVPGGGYTF
TRBJ2-7 - - TRBV19 TGTGCCAGTACCCCTCAGGGGGGACAGCGCCCAGACTCCTACGAGCAGTACTTC CASTPQGGQRPDSYEQYF
TRBJ2-7 TRBD2 once TRBV24-1 TGTGCCACCAGTGACCAGGGGACTAGCGGGGGGTACGAGCAGTACTTC CATSDQGTSGGYEQYF
TRBJ1-6 - few TRBV28 TGTGCCAGCTTGGGGGCGAGCTCCTATAATTCACCCCTCCACTTT CASLGASSYNSPLHF
TRBJ1-5 TRBD1 - TRBV2 TGTGCCAGCAGTGAGTACAGTGGACAGGATCAGCCCCAGCATTTT CASSEYSGQDQPQHF
TRBJ1-1 TRBD1 - TRBV10-3 TGTGCCATCAGCCAGGGGGACGGGACTGAAGCTTTCTTT CAISQGDGTEAFF
TRBJ2-1 - - TRBV19 TGTGCCAGTTCTCCCGGGAGCGCCGCCTACAATGAGCAGTTCTTC CASSPGSAAYNEQFF
TRBJ2-5 - - TRBV20-1 TGCAGTGCTAGTTTTCAGGAAGAGACCCAGTACTTC CSASFQEETQYF
TRBJ2-1 TRBD1 - TRBV7-6 TGTGCCAGCAGCACCCAGGGGGCGGGTCTCGGAGGTGAGCAGTTCTTC CASSTQGAGLGGEQFF
TRBJ1-4 - once TRBV9 TGTGCCAGCAACCCCCAGGGATTGAATGAAAAACTGTTTTTT CASNPQGLNEKLFF
TRBJ1-3 - few TRBV28 TGTGCCAGCAGTCGTGCGGACACCATATATTTT CASSRADTIYF
TRBJ2-5 - - TRBV27 TGTGCCACCAGTTCTCCACTCAACGGGCAAGAGACCCAGTACTTC CATSSPLNGQETQYF
TRBJ2-1 TRBD2 - TRBV7-3 TGTGCCAGCAGCCTACTAGCGGGAGGGCCAACCAATGAGCAGTTCTTC CASSLLAGGPTNEQFF
TRBJ2-2 - - TRBV27 TGTGCCAGCAGTTTAAGAGGACAGAGCACCGGGGAGCTGTTTTTT CASSLRGQSTGELFF
TRBJ1-1 TRBD1 - TRBV10-3 TGTGCCATCAGTGCAGACAGGGAGACTGAAGCTTTCTTT CAISADRETEAFF
TRBJ2-1 TRBD2 - TRBV10-3 TGTGCCATGTGGGCGGGAGACCCCAATGAGCAGTTCTTC CAMWAGDPNEQFF
TRBJ2-2 - - TRBV29-1 TGCAGCGGGGGAGGGGACATCGCGAACACCGGGGAGCTGTTTTTT CSGGGDIANTGELFF
TRBJ2-3 - - TRBV7-6 TGTGCCAGCGGGAGGGGGGGTTACCGGAGAAACAACCGAGATACGCAGTATTTT CASGRGGYRRNNRDTQYF
TRBJ1-1 TRBD1 - TRBV12-3/TRBV12-4 TGTGCCAGCAGCTCCAGGGGGACTGAAGCTTTCTTT CASSSRGTEAFF
TRBJ1-1 - - TRBV5-1 TGCGCCAGCAGCCCCAGCTCGGGGACTGAAGCTTTCTTT CASSPSSGTEAFF
TRBJ1-2 TRBD1 - TRBV27 TGTGCCAGCAGTTTAACAGGGGGTAGAGGCTATGGCTACACCTTC CASSLTGGRGYGYTF
TRBJ1-4 - - TRBV2 TGTGCCAGCAGTGAAGCGGCAGCGGATAATGAAAAACTGTTTTTT CASSEAAADNEKLFF
TRBJ2-7 TRBD1 - TRBV18 TGTGCCACCGGACAGGTGGCCTACGAGCAGTACTTC CATGQVAYEQYF
TRBJ2-1 TRBD2 - TRBV28 TGTGCCAGCAGTCTCTCAGGCGGGAGGAGCTACAATGAGCAGTTCTTC CASSLSGGRSYNEQFF
TRBJ2-2 TRBD2 - TRBV7-2 TGTGCCAGCAGCTTACTAGCGGGAACGAACACCGGGGAGCTGTTTTTT CASSLLAGTNTGELFF
TRBJ2-7 TRBD1 - TRBV3-1/TRBV3-2 TGTGCCAGCAGCCGGACAGGAACCTACGAGCAGTACTTC CASSRTGTYEQYF
TRBJ2-1 TRBD2 - TRBV3-1/TRBV3-2 TGTGCCAGCAGCCAAGCATCTTTGCTAGCGGGAGGGAACAATGAGCAGTTCTTC CASSQASLLAGGNNEQFF
TRBJ1-1 - once TRBV30 TGTGCCTGGGGCCGGAACACTGAAGCTTTCTTT CAWGRNTEAFF
TRBJ2-3 TRBD2 - TRBV27 TGTGCCAGCATCAAGACTAGCGGAAGAAGCACAGATACGCAGTATTTT CASIKTSGRSTDTQYF
TRBJ2-1 - - TRBV7-9 TGTGCCAGCAGCTTAGTACTAGGGGGCTACAATGAGCAGTTCTTC CASSLVLGGYNEQFF
TRBJ2-2 - - TRBV27 TGTGCCAGCAGTTTGTGGCAGAACACCGGGGAGCTGTTTTTT CASSLWQNTGELFF
TRBJ2-7 - - TRBV13 TGTGCCAGCAGCTCCCCTCTGTCTACCTACGAGCAGTACTTC CASSSPLSTYEQYF
TRBJ2-7 TRBD2 few TRBV9 TGTGCCAGCAGCCGGACCGGGACTAGCGGCTCCTACGAGCAGTACTTC CASSRTGTSGSYEQYF
TRBJ2-7 TRBD2 - TRBV7-3 TGTGCCAGCAGCTTGGAGACTAGCGGACCCTACGAGCAGTACTTC CASSLETSGPYEQYF
TRBJ2-7 TRBD1 once TRBV9 TGTGCCAGCAGCGTAGACCAGGGGGTCACCTACGAGCAGTACTTC CASSVDQGVTYEQYF
TRBJ2-1 - - TRBV5-1 TGCGCCAGCAGCTTGATCGGGAGAGGGAGCAATGAGCAGTTCTTC CASSLIGRGSNEQFF
TRBJ1-4 - once TRBV3-1/TRBV3-2 TGTGCCAGCAGTCCTCGGGGGGCTAATGAAAAACTGTTTTTT CASSPRGANEKLFF
TRBJ2-2 TRBD2 once TRBV10-3 TGTGCCATCGGGGCTAGCGGGGGGCACACCGGGGAGCTGTTTTTT CAIGASGGHTGELFF
TRBJ2-2 - - TRBV6-5 TGTGCCAGCAGTCTGGTAGGGGCCACCGGGGAGCTGTTTTTT CASSLVGATGELFF
TRBJ2-3 TRBD2 - TRBV24-1 TGTGCCACCAGTGAACGCGGGACTAGCGGGTTCACAGATACGCAGTATTTT CATSERGTSGFTDTQYF
TRBJ1-2 - - TRBV7-9 TGTGCCAGCAGCGCGAGGGGAGGGAGTGGCTACACCTTC CASSARGGSGYTF
TRBJ2-6 - - TRBV5-1 TGCGCCAGCACTACCTGGGGTGGAGGGCTCACTGGGGCCAACGTCCTGACTTTC CASTTWGGGLTGANVLTF
TRBJ1-1 TRBD1 - TRBV6-5 TGTGCCAGCAGTTCTCAGGGGGGCACTGAAGCTTTCTTT CASSSQGGTEAFF
TRBJ2-7 - - TRBV5-8 TGTGCCAGCAGCGTAGCCCCCTACGAGCAGTACTTC CASSVAPYEQYF